The entry below gives a single T cell receptor beta chain sequence along with its context. The antigen remains unidentified. Germline V gene lookup returns CDR1 SEHNR and CDR2 FQNEAQ (reference sequence). Trimming removed 4 bases from V and 2 bases from J; junction bases left unmatched: 8. This CDR3 is built from 17 residues. These data come from a study of CD8+CD57+ T cells in acquired aplastic anemia. Overall study context: Sorted CD4+ and CD8+ cells yielded roughly 3.4 ug of DNA on average.

The study profiled TCR beta VDJ and CDR3 using genomic DNA as template. TCRdb recomputed calls from the reads with MiXCR, one row per CDR3 protein. The sample yields 150,000 to 200,000 distinct CDR3 sequences, about 64% seen once. Study findings and constraints: Overlapping CD8+ CDR3 repertoires of patients and controls contained roughly 29 shared sequences.

Sequenced material: sorted CD4+, CD8+, or CD8+CD57+ T cells (not recorded which) from PBMCs. This chain links TRBV7-9 with TRBJ2-2; TRBD1 matches 9 bases. This TCR derives from a human donor with severe aplastic anemia or a healthy control (not recorded which). The DNA of the CDR3 is TGTGCCAGCAGCTCCGGACAGGGGTGGAACAACACCGGGGAGCTGTTTTTT. Residues: CASSSGQGWNNTGELFF.